This T cell receptor beta chain was obtained from a study of T cell responses to AZD1222 COVID-19 vaccine. Method: immunoSEQ multiplex PCR; TCRdb's copy keeps in-frame clones and lacks some. The sample contains about 85,000 clones, roughly nine tenths of which appear only once. This CDR3 spans 14 amino acids. Germline values: CDR1 SGDLS, CDR2 YYNGEE. Trimming removed 1 base at V and 5 bases at J, with 11 bases between. This TCR was sampled from an adult in good health. Sequencing used peripheral blood, obtained on day 0 of AZD1222 vaccination. The gene calls are TRBV9 and TRBJ2-3; perhaps TRBD1 as D (5 bases). The CDR3: CASSVRQGVDTQYF. DNA for the CDR3: TGTGCCAGCAGCGTACGGCAGGGCGTAGATACGCAGTATTTT.